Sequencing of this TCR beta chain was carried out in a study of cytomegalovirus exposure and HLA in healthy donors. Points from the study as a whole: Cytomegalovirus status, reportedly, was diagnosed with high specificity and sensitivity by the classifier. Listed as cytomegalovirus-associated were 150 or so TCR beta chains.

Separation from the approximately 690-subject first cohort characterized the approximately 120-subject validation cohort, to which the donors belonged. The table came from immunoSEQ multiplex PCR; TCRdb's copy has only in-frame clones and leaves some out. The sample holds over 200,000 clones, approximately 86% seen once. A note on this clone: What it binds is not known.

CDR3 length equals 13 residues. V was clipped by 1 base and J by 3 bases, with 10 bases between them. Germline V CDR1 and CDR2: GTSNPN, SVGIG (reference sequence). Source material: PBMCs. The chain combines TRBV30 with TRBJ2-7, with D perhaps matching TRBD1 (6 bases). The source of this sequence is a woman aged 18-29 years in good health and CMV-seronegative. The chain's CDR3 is CAWSEGQFYEQYF. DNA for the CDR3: TGTGCCTGGAGTGAAGGACAGTTCTACGAGCAGTACTTC.